The 27 T cell receptor beta chains listed next were all sequenced from one sample in a study of cytomegalovirus exposure and HLA in healthy donors. Produced via immunoSEQ multiplex PCR; TCRdb's table is partial and in-frame only. The sample comprises 150,000 to 180,000 clones, 70% to 90% of which are singletons, and about 22% rests with the top ten. Sequencing was done on a sample of PBMCs. These receptor sequences come from a man aged 18 to 29 in good health and CMV-seropositive.

The chain employs TRBV6-5 and TRBJ2-1; possible D gene TRBD2, 7 bases. The CDR3 spans 15 residues. The germline CDR1 and CDR2 sequences are MNHEY and SVGAGI. With 4 bases removed from V and 7 bases from J, the gap between germline ends came to 17 bases. CDR3 DNA: TGTGCCAGCAGTTCCCGGGGGGCTCTGCCGAATGAGCAGTTCTTC. Protein product: CASSSRGALPNEQFF.

The chain links TRBV29-1 to TRBJ2-2; perhaps TRBD1 as D (5 bases). Germline V CDR1 and CDR2: SQVTM, ANQGSEA. V lost 7 bases to trimming and J lost 1 base, with 13 bases between them. The CDR3 is 14 residues long. The CDR3 nucleotides are TGCAGCGGACAGACTGGCCTGAACACCGGGGAGCTGTTTTTT. Its translation: CSGQTGLNTGELFF.

The rearrangement links TRBV5-5 to TRBJ2-5; 7 nucleotides align to TRBD1. V shed 4 bases and J 2 bases; nucleotides not matched to a gene: 2. This CDR3 region has 13 residues. The germline V gene encodes CDR1 SGHKS and CDR2 YYEKEE (reference sequence). In nucleotides, the CDR3 is TGTGCCAGCAGCAGACAGGGTCAAGAGACCCAGTACTTC. It is translated as CASSRQGQETQYF.

The chain has TRBV4-3 and TRBJ2-5; possibly TRBD2 for D (6 bases). Looked up from germline, CDR1 is LGHNA and CDR2 is YSLEER. The CDR3 extends over 14 amino acids. Trimming pared 1 base from V and 2 bases from J, leaving 8 bases between. CDR3 region: CASSQVLAQETQYF. In DNA, the CDR3 is TGCGCCAGCAGCCAAGTACTAGCTCAAGAGACCCAGTACTTC.

The chain recombines TRBV30 with TRBJ1-5; 8 nucleotides match TRBD1. The CDR3 consists of 13 residues. The ends lost 7 bases at V and 3 bases at J; junction bases unmatched: 5. Germline V gene lookup returns CDR1 GTSNPN and CDR2 SVGIG (reference sequence). The CDR3 reads CASRTGHNQPQHF. The DNA of the CDR3 is TGTGCCTCCAGGACAGGGCACAATCAGCCCCAGCATTTT.

This chain connects TRBV29-1 to TRBJ2-7; 8 bases map to TRBD2. J lost 5 bases, V lost 4 bases, and 7 bases had no gene match. CDR1 is SQVTM and CDR2 is ANQGSEA in the germline V gene. The CDR3 spans 13 residues. In nucleotides, the CDR3 is TGCAGCGTTGTTGTGGCGGGAGGACACGAGCAGTACTTC. Translated, it gives CSVVVAGGHEQYF.

This chain links TRBV6-1 with TRBJ2-2, with TRBD1 matching over 7 bases. This CDR3 contains 15 residues. CDR1 and CDR2 from the germline V gene are MNHNS and SASEGT. V trimming: 6 bases; J trimming: 4 bases; junction bases outside the gene matches: 8. This chain's CDR3 is CASRADRVGTGELFF. CDR3 DNA: TGTGCCAGCAGAGCCGACAGGGTGGGCACCGGGGAGCTGTTTTTT.

The V gene is TRBV9, the J gene TRBJ2-1; 10 positions match TRBD2. Germline CDR1 SGDLS, CDR2 YYNGEE. CDR3 length: 15 residues. V lost 0 bases and J lost 12; bases outside the gene matches: 9. CDR3 sequence: CASSVVERGGLVQFF. DNA for the CDR3: TGTGCCAGCAGCGTAGTAGAGCGGGGGGGCCTCGTGCAGTTCTTC.

With regard to this clone: An end of the junction does not agree with germline; a read error may underlie this. This sequence joins TRBV7-9 and TRBJ2-3; 8 bases fit TRBD1. The CDR3 runs to 18 residues. The germline V gene has CDR1 SEHNR and CDR2 FQNEAQ (reference sequence). CDR3 DNA: TGTGCCAGCAGCAAACGCTCCAAAGGACAGGGTAGAACAGTTACGCAGTATTTT. This codes for CASSKRSKGQGRTVTQYF.

The V and J genes are TRBV6-4 and TRBJ1-2; D gene unclear. Trimming left V 4 bases short and J 4 bases short, with 16 bases between. The length of the CDR3 is 15 residues. Germline CDR1 MRHNA, CDR2 SNTAGT. Here the CDR3 DNA reads TGTGCCAGCAGTGCCACCCTTACATCCACCTATGGCTACACCTTC. Its translation: CASSATLTSTYGYTF.

The chain combines TRBV5-4 with TRBJ2-4; weak D call: TRBD1 (5 bases). Between the trimmed V and J ends, which lost 1 base and 6 bases, there was a span of 11 bases. This CDR3 spans 14 amino acids. Germline values: CDR1 SGHNT, CDR2 YYREEE (reference sequence). The CDR3 sequence is CASSLSGSGNIQYF. CDR3 bases: TGTGCCAGCAGCTTGTCAGGGTCTGGAAACATTCAGTACTTC. Full variable domain (outside the CDR3, taken from reference TRBV5-4 and TRBJ2-4): ETGVTQSPTHLIKTRGQQVTLRCSSQSGHNTVSWYQQALGQGPQFIFQYYREEENGRGNFPPRFSGLQFPNYSSELNVNALELDDSALYLCASSLSGSGNIQYFGAGTRLSVL.

The J gene is TRBJ2-6, the V gene TRBV2; D gene ambiguous. Germline assignment: CDR1 SNHLY and CDR2 FYNNEI. This CDR3 contains 13 residues. Trimming stripped 8 bases from V and 0 bases from J, with 5 bases between. CDR3 residues: CASRVSGANVLTF. The DNA for the CDR3 is TGTGCCAGCCGGGTCTCTGGGGCCAACGTCCTGACTTTC.

This clone was counted a single time. The rearrangement links TRBV6-1 to TRBJ2-7; weak D call: TRBD1 (7 bases). This CDR3 contains 15 residues. Germline loops: CDR1 MNHNS, CDR2 SASEGT. The ends were cut back, 2 bases at V and 1 base at J, with 12 bases in the middle. The CDR3 DNA follows: TGTGCCAGCAGTGAAAGCCCAGGGGGGTCCTACGAGCAGTACTTC. Translating gives CASSESPGGSYEQYF.

CDR3 in DNA: TGCGCCAGCAGCCGAGCGACAGCTTATATGAACACTGAAGCTTTCTTT. Its protein is CASSRATAYMNTEAFF. This chain uses TRBV4-3 with TRBJ1-1, with a tentative D call TRBD1 (5 bases). Trimming removed 4 bases from V and 0 bases from J, with 15 bases in between. Germline V gene lookup returns CDR1 LGHNA and CDR2 YSLEER. The CDR3 sequence is 16 residues long.

This chain links TRBV7-6 with TRBJ2-3; D gene ambiguous. This CDR3 contains 15 residues. Germline CDR1 is SGHVS and CDR2 is FNYEAQ. The germline V and J ends were trimmed by 5 bases and 0 bases, with 12 bases remaining between them. The CDR3 bases are TGTGCCAGCAGCCTAGGGCCGATTAGCACAGATACGCAGTATTTT. Translating it yields CASSLGPISTDTQYF.

The rearrangement uses TRBV9 and TRBJ2-5; TRBD2 aligns across 10 bases. J lost 4 bases, V lost 2 bases, and 11 bases had no gene match. Germline V gene lookup returns CDR1 SGDLS and CDR2 YYNGEE. The CDR3 extends over 17 amino acids. CDR3 sequence: CASSVAMRAGGRETQYF. CDR3 DNA sequence: TGTGCCAGCAGCGTCGCGATGAGAGCGGGAGGGCGAGAGACCCAGTACTTC.

V gene TRBV14 combines with J gene TRBJ1-1, with a weak D call TRBD1 (5 bases). V lost 1 base and J lost 4, with 10 bases in between. This CDR3 comprises 14 residues. Germline V gene lookup returns CDR1 SGHDN and CDR2 FVKESK. The CDR3 coding sequence is TGTGCCAGCAGCCAAGCTCAGGGTAGCACTGAAGCTTTCTTT. Encoded protein: CASSQAQGSTEAFF.

The chain employs TRBV6-4 and TRBJ2-6; a weak D match, TRBD1 (5 bases). Germline CDR1 and CDR2: MRHNA and SNTAGT. This CDR3 contains 15 residues. V was shortened by 4 bases and J by 0 bases, with 7 bases between the two germline ends. CDR3 bases: TGTGCCAGCAGTGGGGGCAACTCTGGGGCCAACGTCCTGACTTTC. It yields the protein CASSGGNSGANVLTF.

This clone was detected once. The CDR3 protein is CASSQDHPLSSGANVLTF. CDR3 DNA sequence: TGCGCCAGCAGCCAAGATCACCCACTAAGCTCTGGGGCCAACGTCCTGACTTTC. V is TRBV4-3 and J is TRBJ2-6; no definite D call. In germline, CDR1 is LGHNA, CDR2 YSLEER. V was shortened by 0 bases and J by 0 bases, with 12 bases between the two germline ends. There are 18 residues in the CDR3.

As concerns this clone: The DNA is omitted, as the CDR3 cannot be located on it reliably, and the CDR3 follows TCRdb's listing. J is TRBJ2-7 and V is TRBV21-1; the table names TRBD2, a call not compared with the DNA. TRBV21-1 is designated a pseudogene. Counting both end residues, the CDR3 totals 13 amino acids. CDR3 region: CASTYYCTYEQYF.

This clone was detected once. This chain links TRBV5-5 with TRBJ1-5; 7 positions agree with TRBD1. The J segment lost 5 bases and the V segment lost 2 bases, leaving 1 base of the junction unmatched. The CDR3 runs to 13 residues. Germline loops: CDR1 SGHKS, CDR2 YYEKEE (reference sequence). CDR3 region: CASSFDRDQPQHF. For the CDR3, the DNA is TGTGCCAGCAGCTTTGACAGGGATCAGCCCCAGCATTTT.

Here the CDR3 reads CASSQDMEPPNEQYF. The DNA for the CDR3 is TGCGCCAGCAGCCAAGATATGGAGCCCCCGAACGAGCAGTACTTC. The chain couples TRBV4-1 to TRBJ2-7; D remains ambiguous. In germline, CDR1 is MGHRA, CDR2 YSYEKL. This CDR3 has 15 amino acids. V was trimmed by 0 bases and J by 5 bases, leaving 14 bases between them.

V is TRBV6-6 and J is TRBJ1-1; D unclear. The length of the CDR3 is 12 residues. With 5 bases removed from V and 8 bases from J, the gap between germline ends came to 12 bases. CDR1 MNHNY and CDR2 SVGAGI come from the germline V gene (reference sequence). Here the CDR3 reads CASSTPRLEAFF. DNA of the CDR3: TGTGCCAGCAGTACCCCACGACTCGAAGCTTTCTTT.

The chain has TRBV4-3 and TRBJ2-1, with 7 nucleotides matching TRBD2. The V and J ends lost 1 base and 4 bases, in that order; junction bases with no gene match: 1. Per the germline V gene, CDR1 is LGHNA and CDR2 is YSLEER. The CDR3 loop spans 14 amino acids. Here the CDR3 reads CASSQVGLYNEQFF. The CDR3 coding sequence is TGCGCCAGCAGCCAAGTGGGACTATACAATGAGCAGTTCTTC.

The rearrangement links TRBV5-1 to TRBJ1-2; perhaps TRBD1 as D (5 bases). Per germline, CDR1 SGHRS and CDR2 YFSETQ. The CDR3 loop spans 19 amino acids. V lost 2 bases and J lost 4, with 27 bases in between. CDR3 nucleotide sequence: TGCGCCAGCAGCTTCAAACCCCGGGACTCCCTCCCGACGGGCTATGGCTACACCTTC. Protein: CASSFKPRDSLPTGYGYTF.

This rearrangement joins TRBV9 to TRBJ2-4, with 9 bases identical to TRBD1. V dropped 0 bases and J dropped 1; count of bases not matched to a gene: 11. Looked up from germline, CDR1 is SGDLS and CDR2 is YYNGEE. This CDR3 comprises 19 residues. The CDR3 nucleotides are TGTGCCAGCAGCGTAGGCGGGACAGGGCCTTTTGTGGCCAAAAACATTCAGTACTTC. It codes for CASSVGGTGPFVAKNIQYF.

V gene TRBV7-8 combines with J gene TRBJ2-7; TRBD2 matches at 11 bases. The CDR3 spans 15 residues. CDR1 is SGHVS, CDR2 FQNEAQ, per germline. The junction had 4 bases not matched to a gene; V was cut back by 5 bases and J by 1 base. The CDR3 reads CASSTRLAGSYEQYF. The CDR3 nucleotides are TGTGCCAGCAGCACGCGACTAGCGGGGTCCTACGAGCAGTACTTC.